These 14 T cell receptor beta chains came from one sample sequenced in a study of T cells in localized non-small cell lung cancer. The protocol was immunoSEQ multiplex PCR, while the TCRdb copy is restricted to in-frame clones and leaves out a portion. The sample holds tens of thousands of clones, approximately 84% seen once. Material: peripheral blood, obtained before any cancer treatment. The receptors stem from a female donor of 60 years or more with stage I lung adenocarcinoma.

The chain combines TRBV4-2 with TRBJ2-1, with 14 positions matching TRBD2. Germline V lookup: CDR1 LGHNA, CDR2 YNFKEQ. CDR3 size: 16 residues. With V trimmed by 3 bases and J by 10 bases, 8 bases remained unmatched. DNA for the CDR3: TGTGCCAGCAGCCAGCTGACTAGCGGGGGGGCAGGGGAGCAGTTCTTC. Its protein product is CASSQLTSGGAGEQFF.

This chain joins TRBV18 and TRBJ2-5; 8 nucleotides match TRBD1. The CDR3 totals 16 residues. V dropped 2 bases and J dropped 1; count of bases not matched to a gene: 6. Germline V gene lookup returns CDR1 KGHSH and CDR2 LQKENI. CDR3 protein: CASSPRDRSVQETQYF. The CDR3 nucleotides read TGTGCCAGCTCACCAAGGGACAGGAGTGTCCAAGAGACCCAGTACTTC.

This chain joins TRBV7-2 and TRBJ2-7; no firm D call. Germline V CDR1 and CDR2: SGHTA, FQGNSA. The CDR3 spans 14 residues. Trimming took off 1 base at V and 0 bases at J, with 7 bases between the two ends. The CDR3 region is CASSLGRSSYEQYF. As DNA, the CDR3 is TGTGCCAGCAGCTTAGGCAGGAGCTCCTACGAGCAGTACTTC.

This chain links TRBV28 with TRBJ2-3, with TRBD1 as a possible D gene (6 bases). Germline V gene lookup returns CDR1 MDHEN and CDR2 SYDVKM. V was pared by 5 bases and J by 12 bases, with 21 bases between. This CDR3 contains 14 residues. The CDR3 reads CASSEVPNRENQYF. Written as DNA, the CDR3 is TGTGCCAGCAGTGAGGTGCCTAACAGGGAGAACCAGTATTTT.

J is TRBJ1-1 and V is TRBV5-8, with D perhaps TRBD1 (5 bases). The germline V and J ends were trimmed by 5 bases and 1 base, with 12 bases remaining between them. Germline assignment: CDR1 SGHTS and CDR2 YDEGEE. This CDR3 comprises 14 residues. CDR3 sequence: CASRAWGSNTEAFF. CDR3 coding DNA: TGTGCCAGCAGAGCCTGGGGGTCGAACACTGAAGCTTTCTTT.

J is TRBJ1-2 and V is TRBV5-6, with D unresolved. CDR3 size: 11 residues. The V end was cut by 0 bases, the J end by 7 bases, with 4 bases between. Germline V gene sequence: CDR1 SGHDT, CDR2 YYEEEE. The CDR3 is CASSLGGGYTF. CDR3 DNA: TGTGCCAGCAGCTTGGGTGGTGGCTACACCTTC. The full variable domain, with the rest looked up from reference TRBV5-6 and TRBJ1-2, is DAGVTQSPTHLIKTRGQQVTLRCSPKSGHDTVSWYQQALGQGPQFIFQYYEEEERQRGNFPDRFSGHQFPNYSSELNVNALLLGDSALYLCASSLGGGYTFGSGTRLTVV.

The gene calls are TRBV2 and TRBJ1-2; 10 nucleotides align to TRBD1. Germline CDR1 reads SNHLY; CDR2 reads FYNNEI. This CDR3 comprises 14 residues. V was clipped by 6 bases and J by 7 bases; unmatched bases: 8. CDR3 nucleotides: TGTGCCAGCAGACCGGGACAGGGGTTGGGTGGCTACACCTTC. Translation: CASRPGQGLGGYTF.

The chain joins TRBV6-5 to TRBJ2-7; 7 bases map to TRBD1. The germline V gene encodes CDR1 MNHEY and CDR2 SVGAGI. J was trimmed by 1 base and V by 5 bases; bases with no gene match: 5. The CDR3 consists of 14 residues. The chain's CDR3 is CASSRDSESYEQYF. The CDR3 coding sequence is TGTGCCAGCAGTCGGGACAGCGAATCCTACGAGCAGTACTTC.

CDR3 nucleotide sequence: TGTGCCAGTAGTACGCAGGGTACAGGGTCACCCCTCCACTTT. Translated: CASSTQGTGSPLHF. J is TRBJ1-6 and V is TRBV19; D might be TRBD1 (6 bases). The CDR3 length is 14 residues. Trimming removed 4 bases at V and 10 bases at J, with 14 bases between. From germline, CDR1 is LNHDA and CDR2 SQIVND (reference sequence).

The table lists this clone with a few counts. This sequence joins TRBV6-1 and TRBJ1-1; a possible D gene is TRBD1 (5 bases). The CDR3 extends over 13 amino acids. The V gene's germline CDR1 is MNHNS and CDR2 SASEGT. V gave up 5 bases and J gave up 8 bases, with 15 bases separating them. This chain's CDR3 is CASSTEGEGEAFF. DNA of the CDR3: TGTGCCAGCAGTACTGAGGGTGAGGGGGAAGCTTTCTTT.

The chain combines TRBV29-1 with TRBJ2-5, with D hard to call. The germline CDR1 and CDR2 sequences are SQVTM and ANQGSEA. The CDR3 has 12 amino acids. Trimming took off 7 bases at V and 4 bases at J, with 13 bases between the two ends. Here the CDR3 DNA reads TGCAGCGCCAGGTACGGGTTAGAGACCCAGTACTTC. It is translated as CSARYGLETQYF.

The chain uses TRBV27 and TRBJ2-7; TRBD1 agrees at 8 bases. Germline CDR1 reads MNHEY; CDR2 reads SMNVEV (reference sequence). The ends lost 3 bases at V and 2 bases at J; junction bases unmatched: 6. The CDR3 has 15 residues. In DNA form, the CDR3 reads TGTGCCAGCAGTTTGACTACAGGGGGAACCTACGAGCAGTACTTC. This sequence encodes CASSLTTGGTYEQYF.

This chain connects TRBV29-1 to TRBJ2-1; the D is unclear. Trimming removed 4 bases from V and 6 bases from J, with 13 bases in between. Germline values: CDR1 SQVTM, CDR2 ANQGSEA. The CDR3 spans 13 residues. CDR3 coding DNA: TGCAGCGTTGTCCTGGGTTTGTCCAATGAGCAGTTCTTC. The encoded protein is CSVVLGLSNEQFF.

The V call is TRBV19, the J call TRBJ2-1; no clear D. V was trimmed by 8 bases and J by 4 bases, leaving 12 bases between them. CDR1 and CDR2 (germline): LNHDA, SQIVND (reference sequence). The CDR3 is made up of 13 amino acids. The CDR3 DNA follows: TGTGCCAGTGACCGGGCAGGATACAATGAGCAGTTCTTC. Its protein is CASDRAGYNEQFF.